This T cell receptor beta chain stems from a study of blood T cell repertoires in COVID-19 (dated by TCRdb to 2019 to 2021). In terms of the full investigation: The collaborator samples originated in the United States, Italy and Spain and spanned the acute and convalescent phases of COVID-19. Sample metadata almost always included a de-identified subject ID, COVID-19 status, age in years and sex. The repertoires were released in a freely available public database meant as a resource for research on the immune response to SARS-CoV-2. Where HLA class I and class II types were available, the types were taken from metadata supplied by the sample provider, not from assay-based typing. Deeply sampled blood TCRbeta repertoires from subjects exposed to, actively infected with, or recovered from COVID-19 were included in the dataset. The material from the prospective study consisted of cDNA or gDNA derived from T cells, B-cell-depleted T cells, or PBMCs. The samples were drawn from two sources: the first 160 participants of the ongoing ImmuneRACE study, and over 1,000 subjects contributed by 6 global collaborators.

TCRbeta CDR3 regions were amplified from genomic DNA by means of the immunoSEQ Assay, a bias-controlled multiplex PCR. As for the original processing: The number of nucleated cells in each sample was estimated by amplification of reference gene primers within the assay. Sequence reads were collapsed and filtered to measure the absolute abundance of every unique TCRbeta CDR3 rearrangement. For each sample, productive Simpson clonality was calculated as the square root of Simpson's diversity index across productive rearrangements. TCRdb took over this immuneACCESS table, retaining in-frame rearrangements with V and J assigned. Such tables are incomplete; in checked studies, under half of the missing clones stem from an unresolved V gene, and the remainder is unexplained. That table furnishes V, J and clone size, whereas the DNA furnished D and trimming. The sample table contains 30,000 or so clones; only one count was recorded for 84% of them. About 10% of the sample is taken by the ten largest.

General findings and caveats noted by the study authors: The quantity of clinical and demographic metadata differed by source and by participant and was supplied without curation.

Each collaborating institution followed its own protocols to collect whole blood in K2EDTA tubes. For TCRbeta analysis, collaborators shipped samples as frozen whole blood, isolated PBMCs, or DNA extracted from either of those sample types. For this clone: What this receptor recognizes is not known. A read error may produce the germline difference seen at one junction end.

Sequenced input: peripheral blood. This TCR was recovered from a man of 80 years or more with active COVID-19.

Here the CDR3 is given as CASSLGDRTDTHF. Here is the DNA: TGTGCCAGCAGCTTAGGAGACAGAACCGACACACACTTC. The chain is assembled from TRBV11-2 and TRBJ2-7; TRBD1 is a weak D gene call, 5 bases matching. The germline V gene yields SGHAT for CDR1 and FQNNGV for CDR2. The CDR3 covers 13 residues, taking in both the cysteine and the phenylalanine. Kept here is only the CDR3 DNA, which spans 39 bases and is read in frame from base 1.